This T cell receptor (beta chain) was obtained from a study of OX40 agonist ivuxolimab in advanced cancers. Background on the study: Age averaged about 66 years (range about 23 to 85), and just over 80% were male.

There are 15 residues in the CDR3. Germline CDR1 SGHTA, CDR2 FQGTGA. V lost 5 bases, J lost 10 bases, and 13 bases stayed unmatched. Method: immunoSEQ multiplex PCR; TCRdb's copy keeps in-frame clones and lacks some. The sample records roughly 53,000 clones, over 70% being singletons. Sequences were derived from CD4+ or CD8+ T cells sorted from blood, sampled in a trial of the OX40 agonist ivuxolimab. The V call is TRBV7-3, the J call TRBJ2-1; 8 bases fit TRBD2. The receptor was isolated from an adult with an advanced solid tumor such as melanoma, head and neck, liver or kidney cancer. This CDR3 is CASSPQAGVRMEQFF. CDR3 DNA sequence: TGTGCCAGCAGCCCCCAAGCGGGAGTAAGAATGGAGCAGTTCTTC.